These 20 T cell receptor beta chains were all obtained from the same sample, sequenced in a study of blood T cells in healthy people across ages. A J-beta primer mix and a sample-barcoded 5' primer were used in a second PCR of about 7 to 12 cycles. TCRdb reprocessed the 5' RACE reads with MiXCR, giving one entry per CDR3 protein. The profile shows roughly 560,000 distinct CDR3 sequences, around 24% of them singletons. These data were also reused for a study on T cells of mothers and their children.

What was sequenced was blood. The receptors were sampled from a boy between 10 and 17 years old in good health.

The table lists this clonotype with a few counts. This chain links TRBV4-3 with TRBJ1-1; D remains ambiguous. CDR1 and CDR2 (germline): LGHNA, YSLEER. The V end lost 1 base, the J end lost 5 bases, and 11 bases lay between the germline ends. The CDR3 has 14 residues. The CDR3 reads CASSQAAGGTEAFF. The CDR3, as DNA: TGCGCCAGCAGCCAAGCGGCGGGCGGTACTGAAGCTTTCTTT.

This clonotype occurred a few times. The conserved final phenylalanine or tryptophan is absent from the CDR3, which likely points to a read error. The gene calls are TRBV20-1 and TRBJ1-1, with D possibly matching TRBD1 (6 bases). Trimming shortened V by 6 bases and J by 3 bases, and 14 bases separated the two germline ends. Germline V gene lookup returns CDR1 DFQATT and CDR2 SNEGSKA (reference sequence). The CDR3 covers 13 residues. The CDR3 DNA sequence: TGCAGTGCGAGGGGGGCGTCGGACACTGAAGCTTTCCTT. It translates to CSARGASDTEAFL.

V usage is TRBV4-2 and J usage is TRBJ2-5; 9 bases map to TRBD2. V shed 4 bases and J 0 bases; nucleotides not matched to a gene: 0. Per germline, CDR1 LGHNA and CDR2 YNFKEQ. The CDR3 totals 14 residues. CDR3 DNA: TGTGCCAGCAGCCGACTAGCGGACCAAGAGACCCAGTACTTC. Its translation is CASSRLADQETQYF.

The CDR3 nucleotides read TGTGCCAGCAGCCTGCAGGGCCGGTCTGGGCAAGAGACCCAGTACTTC. The encoded protein is CASSLQGRSGQETQYF. The chain combines TRBV7-2 with TRBJ2-5; possibly TRBD1 for D (5 bases). The CDR3 sequence is 16 residues long. Germline lookup yields CDR1 SGHTA and CDR2 FQGNSA. The V and J ends lost 5 bases and 2 bases respectively, with 18 bases between them.

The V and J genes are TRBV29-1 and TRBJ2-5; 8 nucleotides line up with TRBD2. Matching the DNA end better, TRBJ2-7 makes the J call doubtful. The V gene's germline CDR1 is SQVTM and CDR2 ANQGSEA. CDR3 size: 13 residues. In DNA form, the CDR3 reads TGCAGCGTTGTCGCGGGAGGACCCTACGAGCAGTACTTC. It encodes CSVVAGGPYEQYF.

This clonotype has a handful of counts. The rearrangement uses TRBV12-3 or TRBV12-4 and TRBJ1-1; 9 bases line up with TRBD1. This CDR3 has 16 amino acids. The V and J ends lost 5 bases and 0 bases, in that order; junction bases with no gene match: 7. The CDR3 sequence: CASSPRQGGLNTEAFF. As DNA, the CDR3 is TGTGCCAGCAGTCCCCGACAGGGGGGGTTGAACACTGAAGCTTTCTTT.

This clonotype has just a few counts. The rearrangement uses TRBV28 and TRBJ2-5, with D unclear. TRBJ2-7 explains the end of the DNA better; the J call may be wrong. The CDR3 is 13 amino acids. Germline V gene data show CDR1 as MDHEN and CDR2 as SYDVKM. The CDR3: CASSFLGPYEQYF. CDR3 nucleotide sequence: TGTGCCAGCAGTTTCTTGGGTCCTTACGAGCAGTACTTC.

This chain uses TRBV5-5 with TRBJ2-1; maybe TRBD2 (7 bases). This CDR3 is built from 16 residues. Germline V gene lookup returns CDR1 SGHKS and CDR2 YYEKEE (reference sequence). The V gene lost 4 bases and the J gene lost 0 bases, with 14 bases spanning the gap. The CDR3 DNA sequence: TGTGCCAGCAGCCGACTAGGGGGGGTCTCCTACAATGAGCAGTTCTTC. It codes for CASSRLGGVSYNEQFF. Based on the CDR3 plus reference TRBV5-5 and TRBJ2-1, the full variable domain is DAGVTQSPTHLIKTRGQQVTLRCSPISGHKSVSWYQQVLGQGPQFIFQYYEKEERGRGNFPDRFSARQFPNYSSELNVNALLLGDSALYLCASSRLGGVSYNEQFFGPGTRLTVL.

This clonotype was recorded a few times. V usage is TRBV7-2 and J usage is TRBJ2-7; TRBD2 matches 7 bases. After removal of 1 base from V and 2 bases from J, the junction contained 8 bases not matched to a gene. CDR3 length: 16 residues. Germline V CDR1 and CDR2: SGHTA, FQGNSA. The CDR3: CASSLGGSSGTYEQYF. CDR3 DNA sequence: TGTGCCAGCAGCTTAGGTGGATCTAGCGGAACCTACGAGCAGTACTTC.

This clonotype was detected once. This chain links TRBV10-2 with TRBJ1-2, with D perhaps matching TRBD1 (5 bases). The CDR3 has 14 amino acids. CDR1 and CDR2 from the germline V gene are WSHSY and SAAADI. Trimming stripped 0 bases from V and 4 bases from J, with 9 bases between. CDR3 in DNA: TGCGCCAGCAGTGAGTCTGGGGGACCCTATGGCTACACCTTC. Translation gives CASSESGGPYGYTF.

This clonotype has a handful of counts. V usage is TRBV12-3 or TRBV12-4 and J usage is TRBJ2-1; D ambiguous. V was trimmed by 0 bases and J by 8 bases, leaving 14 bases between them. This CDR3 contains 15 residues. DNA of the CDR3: TGTGCCAGCAGTTTAGCGGTGTCTAGTTCACATGAGCAGTTCTTC. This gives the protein CASSLAVSSSHEQFF.

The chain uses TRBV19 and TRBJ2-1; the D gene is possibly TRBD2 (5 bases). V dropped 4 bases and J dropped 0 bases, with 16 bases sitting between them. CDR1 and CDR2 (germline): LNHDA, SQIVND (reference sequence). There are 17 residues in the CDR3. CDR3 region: CASSSGGLTFSYNEQFF. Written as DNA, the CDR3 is TGTGCCAGTAGTAGCGGCGGGCTCACCTTCTCCTACAATGAGCAGTTCTTC.

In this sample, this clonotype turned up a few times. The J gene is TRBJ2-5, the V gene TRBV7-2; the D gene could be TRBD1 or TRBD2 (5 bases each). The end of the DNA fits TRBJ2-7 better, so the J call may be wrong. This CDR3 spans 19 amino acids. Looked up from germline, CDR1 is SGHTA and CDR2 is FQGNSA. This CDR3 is CASSLVGGSGRSVVVEQYF. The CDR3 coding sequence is TGTGCCAGCAGCTTAGTTGGTGGTTCGGGACGGAGCGTCGTGGTCGAGCAGTACTTC.

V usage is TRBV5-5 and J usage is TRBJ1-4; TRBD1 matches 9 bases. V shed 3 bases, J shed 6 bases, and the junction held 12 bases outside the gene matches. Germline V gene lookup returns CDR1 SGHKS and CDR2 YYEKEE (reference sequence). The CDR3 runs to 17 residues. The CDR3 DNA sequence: TGTGCCAGCAGCTCCCTTAGGACAGGGGTTGGGGATGAAAAACTGTTTTTT. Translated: CASSSLRTGVGDEKLFF.

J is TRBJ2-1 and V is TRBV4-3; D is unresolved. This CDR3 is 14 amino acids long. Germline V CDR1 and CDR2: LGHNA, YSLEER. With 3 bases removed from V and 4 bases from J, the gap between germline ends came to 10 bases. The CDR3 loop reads CASSHPDHYNEQFF. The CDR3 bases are TGCGCCAGCAGCCACCCCGACCATTACAATGAGCAGTTCTTC.

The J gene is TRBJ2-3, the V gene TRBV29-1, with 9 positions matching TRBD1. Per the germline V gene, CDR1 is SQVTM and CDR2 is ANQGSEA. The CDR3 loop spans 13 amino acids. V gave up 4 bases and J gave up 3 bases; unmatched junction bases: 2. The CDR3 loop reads CSVVGQGTDTQYF. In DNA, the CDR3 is TGCAGCGTTGTGGGACAGGGAACAGATACGCAGTATTTT.

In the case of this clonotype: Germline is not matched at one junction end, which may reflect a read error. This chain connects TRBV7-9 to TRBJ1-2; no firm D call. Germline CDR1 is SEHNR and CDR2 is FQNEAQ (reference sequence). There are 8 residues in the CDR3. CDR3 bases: TGTGCCAGCAGCCTCGGAGCCTTC. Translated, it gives CASSLGAF.

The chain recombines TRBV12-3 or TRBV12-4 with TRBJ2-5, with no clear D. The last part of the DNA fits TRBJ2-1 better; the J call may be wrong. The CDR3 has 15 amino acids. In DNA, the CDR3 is TGTGCCAGCAGTTTCTATATAACGGAAACCAATGAGCAGTTCTTC. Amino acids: CASSFYITETNEQFF.

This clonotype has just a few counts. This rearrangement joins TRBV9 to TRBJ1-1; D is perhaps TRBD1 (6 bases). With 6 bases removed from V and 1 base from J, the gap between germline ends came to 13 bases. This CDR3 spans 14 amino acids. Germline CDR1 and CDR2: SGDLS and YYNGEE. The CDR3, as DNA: TGTGCCAGCACTCTAATAGGGGGGAACACTGAAGCTTTCTTT. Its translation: CASTLIGGNTEAFF. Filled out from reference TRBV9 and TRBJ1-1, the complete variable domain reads DSGVTQTPKHLITATGQRVTLRCSPRSGDLSVYWYQQSLDQGLQFLIQYYNGEERAKGNILERFSAQQFPDLHSELNLSSLELGDSALYFCASTLIGGNTEAFFGQGTRLTVV.

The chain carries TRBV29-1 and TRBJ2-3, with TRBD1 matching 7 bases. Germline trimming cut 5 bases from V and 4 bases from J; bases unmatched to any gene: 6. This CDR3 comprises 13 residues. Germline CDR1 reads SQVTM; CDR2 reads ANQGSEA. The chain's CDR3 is CSVLGQVPDTQYF. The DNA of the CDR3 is TGCAGCGTTCTCGGACAGGTGCCAGATACGCAGTATTTT.